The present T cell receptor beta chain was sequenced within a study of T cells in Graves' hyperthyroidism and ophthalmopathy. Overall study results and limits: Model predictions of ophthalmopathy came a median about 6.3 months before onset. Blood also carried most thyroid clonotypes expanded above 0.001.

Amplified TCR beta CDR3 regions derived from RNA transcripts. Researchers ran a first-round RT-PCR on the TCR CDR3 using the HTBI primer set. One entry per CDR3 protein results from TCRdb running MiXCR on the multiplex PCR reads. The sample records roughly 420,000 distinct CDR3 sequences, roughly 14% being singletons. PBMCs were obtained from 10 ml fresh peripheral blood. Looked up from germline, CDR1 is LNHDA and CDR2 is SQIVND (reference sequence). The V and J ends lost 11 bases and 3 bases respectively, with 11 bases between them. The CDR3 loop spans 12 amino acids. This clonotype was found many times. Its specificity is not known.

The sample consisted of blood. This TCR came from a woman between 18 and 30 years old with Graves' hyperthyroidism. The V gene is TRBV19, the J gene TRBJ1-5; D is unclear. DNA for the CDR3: TGTGCCGCCCGAGGGCACAATCAGCCCCAGCATTTT. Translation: CAARGHNQPQHF.